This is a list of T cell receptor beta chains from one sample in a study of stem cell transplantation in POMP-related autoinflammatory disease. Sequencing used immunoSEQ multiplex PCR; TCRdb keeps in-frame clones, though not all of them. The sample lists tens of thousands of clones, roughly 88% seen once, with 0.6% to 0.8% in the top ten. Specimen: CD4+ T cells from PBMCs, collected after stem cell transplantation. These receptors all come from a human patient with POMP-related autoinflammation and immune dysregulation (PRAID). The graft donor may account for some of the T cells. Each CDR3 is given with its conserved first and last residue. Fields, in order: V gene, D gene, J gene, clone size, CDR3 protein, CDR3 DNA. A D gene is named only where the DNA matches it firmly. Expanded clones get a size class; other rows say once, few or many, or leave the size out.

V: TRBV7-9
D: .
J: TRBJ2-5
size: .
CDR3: CASSPRDKETQYF
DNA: TGTGCCAGCAGCCCTAGGGACAAAGAGACCCAGTACTTC

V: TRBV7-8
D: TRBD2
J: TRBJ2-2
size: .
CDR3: CASSLEVWTRPNTGELFF
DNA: TGTGCCAGCAGCTTAGAAGTTTGGACTAGGCCCAACACCGGGGAGCTGTTTTTT

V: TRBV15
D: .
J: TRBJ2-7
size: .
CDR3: CATSRDFREEQYF
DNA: TGTGCCACCAGCAGAGATTTCAGGGAAGAGCAGTACTTC

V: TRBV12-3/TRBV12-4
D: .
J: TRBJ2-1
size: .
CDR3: CASFGQFF
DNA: TGTGCCAGCTTCGGGCAGTTCTTC

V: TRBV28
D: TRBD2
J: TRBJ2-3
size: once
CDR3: CASSLSPGLIYF
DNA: TGTGCCAGCAGTTTATCGCCGGGACTAATATATTTT

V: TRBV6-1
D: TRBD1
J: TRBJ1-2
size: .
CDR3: CASSDPRTGVRANYGYTF
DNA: TGTGCCAGCAGTGACCCACGGACAGGGGTCCGAGCTAACTATGGCTACACCTTC

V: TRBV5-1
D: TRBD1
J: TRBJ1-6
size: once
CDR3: CASSLGDRANSPLHF
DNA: TGCGCCAGCAGCTTGGGGGACAGGGCTAATTCACCCCTCCACTTT

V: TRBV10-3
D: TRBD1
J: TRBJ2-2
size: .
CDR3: CASGTGGDTGELFF
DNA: TGTGCCAGCGGGACAGGGGGAGACACCGGGGAGCTGTTTTTT

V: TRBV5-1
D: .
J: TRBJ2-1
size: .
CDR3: CASSGGSGYNEQFF
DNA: TGCGCCAGCAGCGGGGGGTCAGGCTACAATGAGCAGTTCTTC

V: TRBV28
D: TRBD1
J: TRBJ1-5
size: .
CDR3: CASSRQGTSNQPQHF
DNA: TGTGCCAGCAGCCGACAGGGGACGAGCAATCAGCCCCAGCATTTT

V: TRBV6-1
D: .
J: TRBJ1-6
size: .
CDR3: CASSEAARRPLHF
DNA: TGTGCCAGCAGTGAGGCCGCTCGACGGCCCCTCCACTTT

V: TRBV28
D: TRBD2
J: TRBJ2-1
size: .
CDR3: CASSPGGRGYNEQFF
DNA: TGTGCCAGCAGTCCGGGGGGGAGAGGGTACAATGAGCAGTTCTTC

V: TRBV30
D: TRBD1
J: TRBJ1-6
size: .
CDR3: CAWSLSPTGDSPLHF
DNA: TGTGCCTGGAGTCTAAGCCCTACAGGGGATTCACCCCTCCACTTT

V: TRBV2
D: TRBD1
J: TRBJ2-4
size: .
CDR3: CASSMDRGPKNIQYF
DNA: TGTGCCAGCAGTATGGACAGGGGTCCCAAAAACATTCAGTACTTC

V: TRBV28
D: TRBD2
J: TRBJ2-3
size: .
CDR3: CASSPGRGRTDTQYF
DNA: TGTGCCAGCAGCCCAGGGAGGGGCCGCACAGATACGCAGTATTTT

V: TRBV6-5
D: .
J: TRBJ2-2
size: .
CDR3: CASSYSHTGELFF
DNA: TGTGCCAGCAGTTACTCCCACACCGGGGAGCTGTTTTTT

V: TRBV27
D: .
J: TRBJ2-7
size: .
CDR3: CASSPGPFPPYEQYF
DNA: TGTGCCAGCAGCCCGGGCCCATTCCCACCCTACGAGCAGTACTTC

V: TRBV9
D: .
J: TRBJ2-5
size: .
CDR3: CASSVEARGETQYF
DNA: TGTGCCAGCAGCGTAGAAGCGAGAGGAGAGACCCAGTACTTC

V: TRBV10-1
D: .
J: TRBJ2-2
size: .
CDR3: CASSEGTTPMVTGELFF
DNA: TGCGCCAGCAGTGAAGGGACAACTCCGATGGTTACCGGGGAGCTGTTTTTT

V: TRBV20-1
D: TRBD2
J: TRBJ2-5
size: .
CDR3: CSASSGSRQETQYF
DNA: TGCAGTGCAAGTAGCGGGAGTAGGCAAGAGACCCAGTACTTC

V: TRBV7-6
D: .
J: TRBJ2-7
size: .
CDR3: CASSPRQVSPYEQYF
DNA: TGTGCCAGCAGCCCAAGACAGGTTTCGCCCTACGAGCAGTACTTC

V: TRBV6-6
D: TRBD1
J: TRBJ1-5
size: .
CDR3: CASTKRQGDSQPQHF
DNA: TGTGCCAGCACTAAAAGACAGGGGGATTCTCAGCCCCAGCATTTT

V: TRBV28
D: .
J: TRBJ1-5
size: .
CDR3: CASSSGPTGQPQHF
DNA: TGTGCCAGCAGTAGCGGGCCCACAGGTCAGCCCCAGCATTTT

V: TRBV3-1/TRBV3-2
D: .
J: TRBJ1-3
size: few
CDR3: CASSQGRGNTIYF
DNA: TGTGCCAGCAGCCAAGGCCGAGGAAACACCATATATTTT

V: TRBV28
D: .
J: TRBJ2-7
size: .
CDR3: CASTNWERHGSYEQYF
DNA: TGTGCCAGCACGAACTGGGAGCGCCACGGCTCCTACGAGCAGTACTTC

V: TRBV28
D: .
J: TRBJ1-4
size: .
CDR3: CASSLSGQNNEKLFF
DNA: TGTGCCAGCAGTTTATCTGGACAGAATAATGAAAAACTGTTTTTT

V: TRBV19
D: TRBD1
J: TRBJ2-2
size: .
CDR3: CASSTQQGGGLNTGELFF
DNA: TGTGCCAGTAGTACTCAACAGGGGGGTGGCTTAAACACCGGGGAGCTGTTTTTT

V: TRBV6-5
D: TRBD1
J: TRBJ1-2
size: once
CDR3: CASSQGGAGYTF
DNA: TGTGCCAGCTCCCAAGGGGGCGCTGGCTACACCTTC

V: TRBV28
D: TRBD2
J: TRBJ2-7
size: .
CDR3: CASRLGLASYEQYF
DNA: TGTGCCAGCAGACTGGGACTAGCGTCCTACGAGCAGTACTTC

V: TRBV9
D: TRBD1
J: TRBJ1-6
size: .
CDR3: CASSAPPGQGPYNSPLHF
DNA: TGTGCCAGCAGCGCGCCACCGGGACAGGGGCCCTATAATTCACCCCTCCACTTT

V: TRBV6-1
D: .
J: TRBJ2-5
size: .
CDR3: CASSESVGTGETQYF
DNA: TGTGCCAGCAGTGAATCGGTCGGCACCGGCGAGACCCAGTACTTC

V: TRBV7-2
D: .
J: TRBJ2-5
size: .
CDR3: CASSLLQKETQYF
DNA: TGTGCCAGCAGCTTACTACAGAAAGAGACCCAGTACTTC

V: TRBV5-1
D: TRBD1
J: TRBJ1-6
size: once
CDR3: CASRTGAGNSPLHF
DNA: TGCGCCAGCAGGACAGGGGCAGGCAATTCACCCCTCCACTTT

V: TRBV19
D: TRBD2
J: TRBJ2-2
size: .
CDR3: CASRGLAGRTGELFF
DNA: TGTGCCAGTAGGGGACTAGCGGGACGCACCGGGGAGCTGTTTTTT

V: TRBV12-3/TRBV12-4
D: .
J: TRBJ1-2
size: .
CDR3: CASSPDRNYGYTF
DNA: TGTGCCAGCAGTCCCGACCGGAACTATGGCTACACCTTC